This entry describes one TCR beta chain. Its specificity is not known. There are 14 residues in the CDR3. The trim removed 4 bases at V and 4 bases at J, leaving 1 base unmatched. Germline V CDR1 and CDR2: SNHLY, FYNNEI. This sample was taken from a study of T cell responses to AZD1222 COVID-19 vaccine. Findings of the study overall: Nearly half of spike-specific TCRs reportedly target unmutated variant regions. Spike-specific TCR breadth rose after two AZD1222 doses, and depth rose as well. Along spike, vaccine-associated CD4 TCRs were found throughout, with dominance at 160-218 and 743-854.

Libraries were prepared by immunoSEQ multiplex PCR; TCRdb keeps only in-frame clonotypes and omits some of them. The table has more than 150,000 clones, around 86% seen once. This TCR was recovered from an adult in good health. The specimen comprised peripheral blood, sampled on day 0 of MenACWY control vaccination. The chain links TRBV2 to TRBJ1-6; 7 bases agree with TRBD1. The CDR3 nucleotides are TGTGCCAGCAGTGGACAGGGTTATAATTCACCCCTCCACTTT. It is translated as CASSGQGYNSPLHF.